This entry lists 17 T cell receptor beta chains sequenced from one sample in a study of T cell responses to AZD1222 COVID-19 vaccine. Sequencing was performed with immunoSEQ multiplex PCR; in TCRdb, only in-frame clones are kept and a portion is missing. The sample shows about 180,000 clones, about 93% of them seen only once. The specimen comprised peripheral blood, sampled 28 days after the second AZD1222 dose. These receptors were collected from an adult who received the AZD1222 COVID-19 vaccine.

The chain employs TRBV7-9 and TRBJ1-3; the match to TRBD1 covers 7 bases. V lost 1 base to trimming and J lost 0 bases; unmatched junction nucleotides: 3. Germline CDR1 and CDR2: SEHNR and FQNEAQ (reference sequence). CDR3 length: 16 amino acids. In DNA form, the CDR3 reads TGTGCCAGCAGCTTAGGGGGGACAGCCTCTGGAAACACCATATATTTT. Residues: CASSLGGTASGNTIYF.

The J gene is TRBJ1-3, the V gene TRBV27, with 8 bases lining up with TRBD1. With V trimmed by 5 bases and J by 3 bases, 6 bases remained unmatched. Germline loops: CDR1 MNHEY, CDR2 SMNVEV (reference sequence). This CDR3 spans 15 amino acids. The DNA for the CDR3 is TGTGCCAGCAGTCGCGCACAGGGGGGTGGAAACACCATATATTTT. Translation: CASSRAQGGGNTIYF.

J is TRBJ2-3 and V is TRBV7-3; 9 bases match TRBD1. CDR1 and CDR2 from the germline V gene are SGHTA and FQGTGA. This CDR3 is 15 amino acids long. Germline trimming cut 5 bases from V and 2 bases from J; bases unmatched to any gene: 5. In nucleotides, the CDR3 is TGTGCCAGCAGCACGGGACAGGGACTCACAGATACGCAGTATTTT. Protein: CASSTGQGLTDTQYF. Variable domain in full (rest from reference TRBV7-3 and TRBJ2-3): GAGVSQTPSNKVTEKGKYVELRCDPISGHTALYWYRQSLGQGPEFLIYFQGTGAADDSGLPNDRFFAVRPEGSVSTLKIQRTERGDSAVYLCASSTGQGLTDTQYFGPGTRLTVL.

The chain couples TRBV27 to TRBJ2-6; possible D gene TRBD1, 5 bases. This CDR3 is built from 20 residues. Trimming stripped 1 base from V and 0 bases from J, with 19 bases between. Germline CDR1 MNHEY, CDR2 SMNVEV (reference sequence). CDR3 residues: CASSLWGEHRTFSGANVLTF. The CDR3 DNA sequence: TGTGCCAGCAGTTTATGGGGCGAACATCGTACGTTCTCTGGGGCCAACGTCCTGACTTTC.

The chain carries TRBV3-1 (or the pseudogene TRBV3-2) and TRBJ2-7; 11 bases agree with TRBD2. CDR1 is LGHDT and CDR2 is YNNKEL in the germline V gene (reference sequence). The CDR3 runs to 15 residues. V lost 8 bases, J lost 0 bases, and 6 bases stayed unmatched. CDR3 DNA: TGTGCCAGCGGTGGGACTAGCGGACGCTCCTACGAGCAGTACTTC. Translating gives CASGGTSGRSYEQYF.

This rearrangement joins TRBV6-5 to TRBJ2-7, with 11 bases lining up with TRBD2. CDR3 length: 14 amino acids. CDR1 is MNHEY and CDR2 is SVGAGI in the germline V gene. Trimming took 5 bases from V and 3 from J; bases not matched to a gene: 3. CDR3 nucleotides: TGTGCCAGCAGTCCGGGACTAGCGGACTACGAGCAGTACTTC. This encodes CASSPGLADYEQYF.

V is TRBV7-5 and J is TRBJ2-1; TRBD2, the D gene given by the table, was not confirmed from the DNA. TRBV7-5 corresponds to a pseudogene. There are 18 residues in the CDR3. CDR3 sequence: CARSFGLAGGSSGCEQFF. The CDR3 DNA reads TGTGCCAGAAGCTTCGGACTAGCGGGGGGTTCCTCTGGTTGTGAGCAGTTCTTC.

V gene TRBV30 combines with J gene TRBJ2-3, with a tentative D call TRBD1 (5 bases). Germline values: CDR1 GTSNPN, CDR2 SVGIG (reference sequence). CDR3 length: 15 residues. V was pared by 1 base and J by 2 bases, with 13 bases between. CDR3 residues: CAWSARAGSTDTQYF. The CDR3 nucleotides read TGTGCCTGGAGTGCAAGGGCAGGGTCCACAGATACGCAGTATTTT.

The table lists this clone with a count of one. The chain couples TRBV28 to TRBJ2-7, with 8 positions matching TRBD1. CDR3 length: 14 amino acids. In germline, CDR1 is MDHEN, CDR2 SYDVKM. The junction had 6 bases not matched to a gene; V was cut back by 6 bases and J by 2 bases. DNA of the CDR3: TGTGCCAGCAGATTCACAGGGGGGACCTACGAGCAGTACTTC. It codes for CASRFTGGTYEQYF.

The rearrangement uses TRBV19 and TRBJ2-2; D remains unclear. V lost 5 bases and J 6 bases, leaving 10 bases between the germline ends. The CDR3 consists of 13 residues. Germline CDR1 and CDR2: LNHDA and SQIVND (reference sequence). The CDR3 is CASSPPAAGELFF. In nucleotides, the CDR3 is TGTGCCAGTAGTCCTCCGGCTGCCGGGGAGCTGTTTTTT.

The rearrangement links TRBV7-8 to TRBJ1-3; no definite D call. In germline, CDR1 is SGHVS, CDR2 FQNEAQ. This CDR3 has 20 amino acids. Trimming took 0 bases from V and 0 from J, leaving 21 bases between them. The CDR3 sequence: CASSLASSFTDTSSGNTIYF. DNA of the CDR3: TGTGCCAGCAGCTTAGCGTCATCTTTTACAGATACCTCCTCTGGAAACACCATATATTTT. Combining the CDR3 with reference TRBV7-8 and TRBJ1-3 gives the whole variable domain GAGVSQSPRYKVAKRGQDVALRCDPISGHVSLFWYQQALGQGPEFLTYFQNEAQLDKSGLPSDRFFAERPEGSVSTLKIQRTQQEDSAVYLCASSLASSFTDTSSGNTIYFGEGSWLTVV.

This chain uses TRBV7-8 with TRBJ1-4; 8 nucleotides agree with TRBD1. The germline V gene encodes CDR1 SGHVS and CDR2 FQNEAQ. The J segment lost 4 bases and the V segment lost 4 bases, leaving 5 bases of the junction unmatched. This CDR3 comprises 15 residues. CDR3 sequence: CASSSGQAVNEKLFF. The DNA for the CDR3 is TGTGCCAGCAGCTCGGGACAGGCGGTTAATGAAAAACTGTTTTTT.

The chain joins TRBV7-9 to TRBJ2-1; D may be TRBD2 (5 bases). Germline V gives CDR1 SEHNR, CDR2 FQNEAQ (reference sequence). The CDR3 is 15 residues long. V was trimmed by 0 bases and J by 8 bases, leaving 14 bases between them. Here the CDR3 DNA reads TGTGCCAGCAGCTTAGCCCGGACCGCGAGGGATGAGCAGTTCTTC. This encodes CASSLARTARDEQFF.

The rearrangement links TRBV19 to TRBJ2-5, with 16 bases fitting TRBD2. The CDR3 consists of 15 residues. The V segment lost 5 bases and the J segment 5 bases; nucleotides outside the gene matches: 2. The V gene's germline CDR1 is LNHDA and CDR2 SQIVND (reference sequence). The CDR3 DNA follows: TGTGCCAGTAGTTCGGGACTAGCGGGAGGGGAGACCCAGTACTTC. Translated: CASSSGLAGGETQYF.

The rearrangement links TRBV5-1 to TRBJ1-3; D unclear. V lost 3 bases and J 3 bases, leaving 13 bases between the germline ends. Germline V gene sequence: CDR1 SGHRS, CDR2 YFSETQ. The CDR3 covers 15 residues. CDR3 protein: CASSSGLTGGNTIYF. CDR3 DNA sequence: TGCGCCAGCAGCTCCGGACTTACCGGTGGAAACACCATATATTTT.

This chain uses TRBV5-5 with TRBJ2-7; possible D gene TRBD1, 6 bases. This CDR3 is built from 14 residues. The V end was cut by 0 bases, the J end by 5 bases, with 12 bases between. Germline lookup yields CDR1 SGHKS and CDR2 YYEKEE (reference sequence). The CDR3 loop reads CASSLEARGNEQYF. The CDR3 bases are TGTGCCAGCAGCTTGGAGGCCAGGGGAAACGAGCAGTACTTC.

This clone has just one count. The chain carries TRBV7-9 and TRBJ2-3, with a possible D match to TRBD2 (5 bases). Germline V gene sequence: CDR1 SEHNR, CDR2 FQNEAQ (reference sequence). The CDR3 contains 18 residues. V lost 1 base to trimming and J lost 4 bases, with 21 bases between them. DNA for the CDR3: TGTGCCAGCAGCTTAGTAGGCGTCCGGAGGCTAAGTCCAGATACGCAGTATTTT. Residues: CASSLVGVRRLSPDTQYF.